This is a list of T cell receptor beta chains from one sample in a study of a mutant IDH1 vaccine in newly diagnosed glioma. Clones were read by immunoSEQ multiplex PCR, and TCRdb kept only the in-frame ones, dropping some. The sample has 68,000 or so clones, around 74% seen once. This sample comprised PBMCs, obtained from a glioma patient treated with radiotherapy, temozolomide or both. These receptors came from a man aged 45 to 65 with glioma. CDR3s leave out the opening cysteine and the closing phenylalanine or tryptophan.

V,CDR3
TRBV4-2,ASSQVSGLNTEAF
TRBV5-1,ASSLGVTWDEQY
TRBV27,ASSLRGHQPQH
TRBV6-1,ASFPGSSSRGYT
TRBV5-6,ASSFRTTGNQPQH
TRBV30,AWSSPITYEQY
TRBV11-2,ASGSYWGTGNTIY
TRBV10-3,AISEKAGIWNGNTIY
TRBV7-7,ASSLVGETGELF
TRBV6-1,ASTRLAGKAYEQY
TRBV4-1,ASSQERGPYNEQF
TRBV25-1,ASGQGYYGYT
TRBV13,ASSFLRAGGQETQY
TRBV6-5,ASSHEQGISEAF
TRBV2,ASSDPAKPNQPQH
TRBV25-1,ASSELRTDYGYT
TRBV19,ASSPRVLENTEAF
TRBV19,ASRTAWNTEAF
TRBV6-1,ASSERWAEDEQF
TRBV13,ASSLKFSGNTIY
TRBV27,ASRTGSTNEKLF
TRBV27,ASSFDRGGEQY
TRBV7-2,ASSLRTLGETQY
TRBV9,ASSVEGRANQPQH
TRBV19,ASSTENTGELF
TRBV6-5,ASSSGTGGSYEQY
TRBV18,ASSPSGSANTGELF
TRBV5-1,ASSITEEAGNTIY
TRBV6-1,ASGSSGHIQY
TRBV27,ASSFLLGTSTDTQY
TRBV2,ASSLPTSDLNTEAF
TRBV7-9,ATDRVIEQY
TRBV28,AGTKNTGELF
TRBV5-1,ASSWTGGNYEQY
TRBV6-5,ASSPGQGAGGYT
TRBV27,ASSAGQGTYYYGYT
TRBV6-5,ATRAPGALSGYT
TRBV19,ASSWTGGNTGELF
TRBV6-5,ASTRGRTNEAF
TRBV4-3,ASSPQGLTETQY
TRBV7-2,ASSPRQETYNEQF
TRBV19,ASSIYADREADEQF
TRBV6-5,ASSSRLGSDYEQY
TRBV11-3,ASSAGTGTGGGTGELF
TRBV2,ASSVRGNSNQPQH
TRBV28,ASRLAGATHFTDTQY
TRBV19,ASNIEGAGMAEAF
TRBV5-1,ASSYRERATDTQY
TRBV30,AWSVGLTDTQY
TRBV6-5,ASSYGAGQETQY
TRBV5-4,ASSLGGINGYT
TRBV6-5,ASSQDGPYQPQH